This TCR beta chain was captured by sequencing in a study of shared clonotypes between healthy human individuals. The study's findings and limits: Researchers sampled only blood; tissue repertoires likely differ.

Comments on this clone: The antigen remains undetermined.

The V end lost 4 bases, the J end lost 7 bases, and 12 bases lay between the germline ends. Germline lookup yields CDR1 SGHNT and CDR2 YYREEE (reference sequence). There are 13 residues in the CDR3. Splitting of each subset's genomic DNA was done evenly across several immunoSEQ plates. The protocol was immunoSEQ multiplex PCR, while the TCRdb copy is restricted to in-frame clones and leaves out a portion. The table records about 2.3 million clones, under 95% of them present only once. The specimen was naive CD4+ T cells from PBMCs. The subset is: CD45RA+ positively selected. The chain joins TRBV5-4 to TRBJ2-1; D unresolved. This TCR came from a man aged 18-30 years in good health. Some clones in this sample may be carry-over from other donors' samples. CDR3 residues: CASSHVDKNEQFF. CDR3 DNA sequence: TGTGCCAGCAGCCACGTGGATAAGAATGAGCAGTTCTTC.